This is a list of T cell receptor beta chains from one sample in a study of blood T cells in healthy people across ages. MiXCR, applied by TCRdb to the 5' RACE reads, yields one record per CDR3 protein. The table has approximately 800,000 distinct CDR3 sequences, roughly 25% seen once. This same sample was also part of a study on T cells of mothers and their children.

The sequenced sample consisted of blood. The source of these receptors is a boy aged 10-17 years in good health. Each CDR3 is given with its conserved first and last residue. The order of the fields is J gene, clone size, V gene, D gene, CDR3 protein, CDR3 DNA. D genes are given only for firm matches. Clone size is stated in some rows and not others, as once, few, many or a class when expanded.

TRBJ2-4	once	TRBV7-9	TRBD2	CASSSPDGGFGDIQYF	TGTGCCAGCAGCTCGCCCGACGGGGGGTTTGGGGACATTCAGTACTTC
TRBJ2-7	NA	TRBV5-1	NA	CASSLGLWSSYEQYF	TGCGCCAGCAGCTTGGGCCTTTGGAGCAGCTACGAGCAGTACTTC
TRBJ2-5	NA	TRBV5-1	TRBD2	CASSFPSGGSYQETQYF	TGCGCCAGCAGCTTTCCTAGCGGGGGCTCGTACCAAGAGACCCAGTACTTC
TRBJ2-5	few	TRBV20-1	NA	CSARDSTQETQYF	TGCAGTGCTAGAGACTCAACCCAAGAGACCCAGTACTTC
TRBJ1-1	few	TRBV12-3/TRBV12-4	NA	CASSSHGGDTEAFF	TGTGCCAGCAGCTCACACGGGGGGGACACTGAAGCTTTCTTT
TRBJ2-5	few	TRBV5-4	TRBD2	CASSRTPGLAGEETQYF	TGTGCCAGCAGCCGCACCCCAGGACTAGCGGGGGAAGAGACCCAGTACTTC
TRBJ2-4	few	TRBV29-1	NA	CSVEDVGDPVAKNIQYF	TGCAGCGTTGAAGATGTGGGAGATCCTGTAGCCAAAAACATTCAGTACTTC
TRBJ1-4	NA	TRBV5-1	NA	CASSLESGWNEKLFF	TGCGCCAGCAGCTTGGAATCAGGGTGGAATGAAAAACTGTTTTTT
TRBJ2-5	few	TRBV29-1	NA	CSSQDSLQETQYF	TGCAGCAGCCAGGACAGCCTACAAGAGACCCAGTACTTC
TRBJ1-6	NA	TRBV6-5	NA	CASSSPSGASRSPLHF	TGTGCCAGCAGTTCCCCGTCCGGTGCGTCACGTTCACCCCTCCACTTT
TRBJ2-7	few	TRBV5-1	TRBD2	CASSLGLGTYEQYF	TGCGCCAGCAGCCTCGGACTAGGGACCTACGAGCAGTACTTC